Listed below are T cell receptor beta chains from one sample, sequenced in a study of blood T cell repertoires in COVID-19. Method: immunoSEQ multiplex PCR; TCRdb's copy keeps in-frame clones and lacks some. The sample includes 120,000 to 150,000 clones, 65% to 80% of them seen just once. The sequencing input was peripheral blood. These receptor sequences come from a man aged 60 to 69 with acute or convalescent COVID-19. Each CDR3 is given with its conserved first and last residue. Each record gives: D gene, J gene, clone size, V gene, CDR3 DNA, CDR3 protein. D genes are given only for firm matches. For some rows the clone size is stated as once, few or many, or as a class when expanded; others skip it.

- TRBJ2-1 - TRBV5-5 TGTGCCAGCAGCCCAAGTCCCAGCTCCTACAATGAGCAGTTCTTC CASSPSPSSYNEQFF
TRBD2 TRBJ2-7 - TRBV7-2 TGTGCCAGCAGCCCGGCGGGGACTAGCGGGAGGGTTGTTGAGCAGTACTTC CASSPAGTSGRVVEQYF
- TRBJ1-2 - TRBV11-2 TGTGCCAGCAGCCAAGCTGGGGGGGATGGCTACACCTTC CASSQAGGDGYTF
TRBD1 TRBJ2-7 - TRBV3-1/TRBV3-2 TGTGCCAGCAGCCCAGGACAGGGGGCGCTCTACGAGCAGTACTTC CASSPGQGALYEQYF
TRBD1 TRBJ1-4 - TRBV18 TGTGCCAGCTCACCCGGGACAGCTAATGAAAAACTGTTTTTT CASSPGTANEKLFF
- TRBJ2-7 - TRBV10-3 TGTGCCATCAGGACTCTCGGGGGGCGACACGAGCAGTACTTC CAIRTLGGRHEQYF
- TRBJ2-7 few TRBV7-3 TGTGCCAGCAGCTTAACCCGACAGTTTCGGGAGCGAGTCATGGGCGCCCCTACCTACGAGCAGTACTTC CASSLTRQFRERVMGAPTYEQYF
TRBD1 TRBJ2-7 few TRBV11-2 TGTGCCAGCAGCTCACCGAATACAGGGGACGAGCAGTACTTC CASSSPNTGDEQYF
- TRBJ2-7 - TRBV19 TGTGCCAGTAGCTGGGGGACAAATTACGAGCAGTACTTC CASSWGTNYEQYF
TRBD1 TRBJ1-1 - TRBV14 TGTGCCAGCAGCCTGACAGGGGGCAGAACTGAAGCTTTCTTT CASSLTGGRTEAFF
TRBD2 TRBJ2-3 - TRBV9 TGTGCCAGCAGCGTTGAAGCGGGAGCAGATACGCAGTATTTT CASSVEAGADTQYF
- TRBJ1-1 - TRBV18 TGTGCCAGCTTAAAGGCAGGGATGGCTGAAGCTTTCTTT CASLKAGMAEAFF
- TRBJ1-5 few TRBV3-1/TRBV3-2 TGTGCCAGCAGCCAAGATGGGGGGATTAATCAGCCCCAGCATTTT CASSQDGGINQPQHF
TRBD1 TRBJ2-7 few TRBV5-4 TGTGCCAGCAGCTTACAGGGGGTAAACGAGCAGTACTTC CASSLQGVNEQYF
TRBD1 TRBJ2-5 - TRBV24-1 TGTGCCACCAGTGACGGGGACAGGGAGGCCCAGTACTTC CATSDGDREAQYF
- TRBJ2-7 few TRBV5-1 TGCGCCAGCAGCTTCCCCGGGATCAACGAGCAGTACTTC CASSFPGINEQYF
- TRBJ2-2 - TRBV9 TGTGCCAGCAGCCCCACCAGGGGGGCGAACACCGGGGAGCTGTTTTTT CASSPTRGANTGELFF
TRBD2 TRBJ2-7 - TRBV19 TGTGCCAGTACCCCGGGGAGGGCTTCTGGTAACGAGCAGTACTTC CASTPGRASGNEQYF
- TRBJ1-4 - TRBV7-9 TGTGCCAGCAGCTTGAACAGTAATGAAAAACTGTTTTTT CASSLNSNEKLFF
- TRBJ1-1 - TRBV12-3/TRBV12-4 TGTGCCAGCAGTTGGGGGGAGAACACTGAAGCTTTCTTT CASSWGENTEAFF
- TRBJ1-3 once TRBV6-6 TGTGCCAGCAGACAGACCACGAGCTCTGGAAACACCATATATTTT CASRQTTSSGNTIYF
TRBD1 TRBJ2-7 few TRBV5-1 TGCGCCAGCAGCCCGACACAGGGGGCCCGTCTCGAGCAGTACTTC CASSPTQGARLEQYF
TRBD2 TRBJ2-7 - TRBV7-2 TGTGCCAGCAGCTTTAGCGGGAGGGGGCCCTACGAGCAGTACTTC CASSFSGRGPYEQYF
- TRBJ2-7 - TRBV29-1 TGCAGCGTTGGACAGTTGGTCTACGAGCAGTACTTC CSVGQLVYEQYF
- TRBJ1-1 - TRBV28 TGTGCCAGCGGGGGGGACCCCCCTGAAGCTTTCTTT CASGGDPPEAFF
- TRBJ2-6 - TRBV7-9 TGTGCCAGCAGCTCGACAGGACCATCTGGGGCCAACGTCCTGACTTTC CASSSTGPSGANVLTF
- TRBJ2-2 - TRBV12-3/TRBV12-4 TGTGCCAGCACGAGTGTCACCGGGGAGCTGTTTTTT CASTSVTGELFF
- TRBJ1-1 - TRBV20-1 TGCAGTGCTAGGGCTTTAACTGAAGCTTTCTTT CSARALTEAFF
TRBD2 TRBJ2-5 once TRBV6-6 TGTGCCAGCAGGGCGGGAGAAGAGACCCAGTACTTC CASRAGEETQYF
- TRBJ2-3 few TRBV30 TGTGCCTGGGCGCATGGGAGAGGCACAGATACGCAGTATTTT CAWAHGRGTDTQYF
- TRBJ1-1 - TRBV18 TGTGCCAGCTCACCCTTGTGGGGGGGTAACACTGAAGCTTTCTTT CASSPLWGGNTEAFF
TRBD1 TRBJ2-2 - TRBV4-1 TGCGCCAGCAGCCAAGAAGACAGGGGGCTGCACGGGGAGCTGTTTTTT CASSQEDRGLHGELFF
- TRBJ2-2 - TRBV11-2 TGTGCCAGCAGCTTGGCACACACCGGGGAGCTGTTTTTT CASSLAHTGELFF